The 30 T cell receptor beta chains given below trace back to one sample, sequenced in a study of blood T cell repertoires in COVID-19. Assay: immunoSEQ multiplex PCR; the TCRdb copy retains only in-frame clones and omits some. The repertoire consists of some 200,000 clones, with more than 80% occurring once and the leading ten covering 9.5% to 12%. The specimen sequenced was peripheral blood. These receptors all stem from a woman in her thirties or forties with COVID-19, enrolled during active disease.

The chain joins TRBV7-9 to TRBJ2-7; D is unresolved. The CDR3 is 13 amino acids. The V and J ends lost 1 base and 6 bases respectively, with 10 bases between them. Germline values: CDR1 SEHNR, CDR2 FQNEAQ (reference sequence). The CDR3, as DNA: TGTGCCAGCAGCTTAGACAGAGTGGGCGAGCAGTACTTC. Protein sequence: CASSLDRVGEQYF.

This clone turned up a few times. V is TRBV4-1 and J is TRBJ1-6; no clear D. Trimming left V 0 bases short and J 10 bases short, with 22 bases between. Germline-derived CDR1 and CDR2 are MGHRA and YSYEKL. This CDR3 comprises 18 residues. In nucleotides, the CDR3 is TGCGCCAGCAGCCAAGATCCCGAACGGTCCAACCTAAAGTCACCCCTCCACTTT. It translates to CASSQDPERSNLKSPLHF.

The chain links TRBV19 to TRBJ1-5; D is ambiguous. V lost 1 base, J lost 4 bases, and 17 bases lay in between. The CDR3 consists of 17 residues. CDR1 is LNHDA, CDR2 SQIVND, per germline (reference sequence). The CDR3 coding sequence is TGTGCCAGTAGTATAGTCTGGGCCTTACTAGTGAATCAGCCCCAGCATTTT. Amino acids: CASSIVWALLVNQPQHF.

J is TRBJ2-2 and V is TRBV25-1; the D gene is possibly TRBD2 (6 bases). Germline CDR1 reads MGHDK; CDR2 reads SYGVNS. The length of the CDR3 is 13 residues. The V and J ends lost 5 bases and 7 bases respectively, with 11 bases between them. CDR3 amino acids: CASSYTGGGELFF. The CDR3 DNA reads as TGTGCCAGCAGTTACACCGGGGGCGGGGAGCTGTTTTTT.

The chain links TRBV15 to TRBJ2-3, with 8 bases aligning to TRBD2. V dropped 3 bases and J dropped 1; count of bases not matched to a gene: 6. The germline gives CDR1 LNHNV, CDR2 YYDKDF (reference sequence). The CDR3 sequence is 16 residues long. CDR3 region: CATSSPGGVRTDTQYF. CDR3 DNA: TGTGCCACCAGCAGCCCCGGGGGGGTTCGCACAGATACGCAGTATTTT.

J is TRBJ2-7 and V is TRBV7-3; 7 bases match TRBD1. J gave up 0 bases and V 4 bases, and 12 bases lay outside the gene matches. Per the germline V gene, CDR1 is SGHTA and CDR2 is FQGTGA. CDR3 length: 17 residues. CDR3 nucleotides: TGTGCCAGCAGCTCCCCCCCCGGGACAGCTGACTCCTACGAGCAGTACGTC. Its protein product is CASSSPPGTADSYEQYV.

The V call is TRBV30, the J call TRBJ1-5, with 9 bases aligning to TRBD1. Germline CDR1 is GTSNPN and CDR2 is SVGIG (reference sequence). V lost 1 base, J lost 8 bases, and 3 bases stayed unmatched. The CDR3 is 13 amino acids. This chain's CDR3 is CAWSGRTGEPQHF. The DNA for the CDR3 is TGTGCCTGGAGTGGAAGGACAGGGGAGCCCCAGCATTTT.

The chain joins TRBV7-3 to TRBJ2-2; 9 nucleotides agree with TRBD1. V lost 0 bases to trimming and J lost 4 bases; unmatched junction nucleotides: 6. Per germline, CDR1 SGHTA and CDR2 FQGTGA. This CDR3 is built from 17 residues. In nucleotides, the CDR3 is TGTGCCAGCAGCTTAACCACAGGGGGCGCGGGCACCGGGGAGCTGTTTTTT. Encoded protein: CASSLTTGGAGTGELFF.

The chain uses TRBV19 and TRBJ2-3; D not resolved. The CDR3 is 11 amino acids. Germline assignment: CDR1 LNHDA and CDR2 SQIVND (reference sequence). V was cut by 11 bases and J by 4 bases, with 10 bases left in between. In DNA form, the CDR3 reads TGTGCCTCTACAGAATCAGATACGCAGTATTTT. Its translation is CASTESDTQYF.

For the CDR3, the DNA is TGTGCCAGCAGCCCCCAGGAAACTAGCGGGAAGCAGTTCTTC. Translation: CASSPQETSGKQFF. V gene TRBV7-9 combines with J gene TRBJ2-1, with TRBD2 identical over 10 bases. Per germline, CDR1 SEHNR and CDR2 FQNEAQ (reference sequence). Losses at the gene ends were 5 bases for V and 11 bases for J; bases not matched to a gene: 9. The CDR3 spans 14 residues.

The V gene is TRBV28, the J gene TRBJ2-7, with TRBD2 matching over 11 bases. The CDR3 extends over 15 amino acids. The V segment lost 6 bases and the J segment 3 bases; nucleotides outside the gene matches: 7. From germline, CDR1 is MDHEN and CDR2 SYDVKM. CDR3 sequence (DNA): TGTGCCAGCAGCCATAGCGGGAGGGCCGTCTACGAGCAGTACTTC. Encoded protein: CASSHSGRAVYEQYF.

The V call is TRBV7-9, the J call TRBJ2-5; perhaps TRBD2 as D (7 bases). This CDR3 region has 14 residues. Germline V gene data show CDR1 as SEHNR and CDR2 as FQNEAQ (reference sequence). With 4 bases removed from V and 2 bases from J, the gap between germline ends came to 11 bases. The CDR3 here is CASSSAGAQETQYF. The CDR3 DNA reads TGTGCCAGCAGCTCGGCGGGGGCTCAAGAGACCCAGTACTTC.

V gene TRBV2 combines with J gene TRBJ1-5, with a possible D match to TRBD1 (6 bases). The CDR3 totals 14 residues. Trimming stripped 3 bases from V and 9 bases from J, with 15 bases between. The V gene's germline CDR1 is SNHLY and CDR2 FYNNEI. The CDR3 is CASSDTGNTRPQHF. For the CDR3, the DNA is TGTGCCAGCAGTGACACAGGGAATACCCGGCCCCAGCATTTT. Complete variable domain (other parts from reference TRBV2 and TRBJ1-5): EPEVTQTPSHQVTQMGQEVILRCVPISNHLYFYWYRQILGQKVEFLVSFYNNEISEKSEIFDDQFSVERPDGSNFTLKIRSTKLEDSAMYFCASSDTGNTRPQHFGDGTRLSIL.

The chain is built from TRBV30 and TRBJ2-1; D is unclear. Trimming removed 1 base from V and 10 bases from J, with 11 bases in between. Germline values: CDR1 GTSNPN, CDR2 SVGIG (reference sequence). The CDR3 sequence is 12 residues long. The CDR3 is CAWSAVFPEQFF. In nucleotides, the CDR3 is TGTGCCTGGAGTGCCGTTTTTCCGGAGCAGTTCTTC.

The chain links TRBV19 to TRBJ1-5; D is undetermined. The V gene lost 5 bases and the J gene lost 6 bases, with 8 bases spanning the gap. The CDR3 contains 12 residues. CDR1 and CDR2 (germline): LNHDA, SQIVND (reference sequence). This CDR3 reads CASSDPSQPQHF. The CDR3 DNA is TGTGCCAGTAGTGACCCTAGTCAGCCCCAGCATTTT.

This chain links TRBV28 with TRBJ2-7; D is perhaps TRBD1 (5 bases). Looked up from germline, CDR1 is MDHEN and CDR2 is SYDVKM. The CDR3 is 12 amino acids. V lost 9 bases and J 3 bases, leaving 12 bases between the germline ends. The CDR3 here is CASTKGNYEQYF. The CDR3, as DNA: TGTGCCAGTACGAAGGGGAACTACGAGCAGTACTTC.

The chain joins TRBV7-8 to TRBJ1-4; TRBD1 matches 7 bases. Losses at the gene ends were 4 bases for V and 3 bases for J; bases not matched to a gene: 5. The CDR3 extends over 15 amino acids. Germline assignment: CDR1 SGHVS and CDR2 FQNEAQ. CDR3 in DNA: TGTGCCAGCAGCTCAACAGGGGCCCCTAATGAAAAACTGTTTTTT. Encoded protein: CASSSTGAPNEKLFF.

The rearrangement links TRBV29-1 to TRBJ2-2, with 8 bases matching TRBD2. J lost 0 bases, V lost 4 bases, and 4 bases had no gene match. Germline V gene sequence: CDR1 SQVTM, CDR2 ANQGSEA. The CDR3 is made up of 15 amino acids. CDR3 nucleotides: TGCAGCGTTGTCGGGGGGGCAGCGAACACCGGGGAGCTGTTTTTT. Protein sequence: CSVVGGAANTGELFF.

The rearrangement uses TRBV6-6 and TRBJ2-7, with a possible D match to TRBD2 (6 bases). Trimming stripped 2 bases from V and 3 bases from J, with 11 bases between. This CDR3 spans 14 amino acids. CDR1 is MNHNY and CDR2 is SVGAGI in the germline V gene (reference sequence). The CDR3 here is CASSYATGGYEQYF. The CDR3 nucleotides are TGTGCCAGCAGTTACGCAACCGGGGGCTACGAGCAGTACTTC.

DNA of the CDR3: TGTGCCTGGAGTGGCAGTCCCCTTGAAAAACTGTTTTTT. Its translation: CAWSGSPLEKLFF. The V gene is TRBV30, the J gene TRBJ1-4; D is ambiguous. Looked up from germline, CDR1 is GTSNPN and CDR2 is SVGIG (reference sequence). The length of the CDR3 is 13 residues. Trimming stripped 1 base from V and 7 bases from J, with 10 bases between.

The V and J genes are TRBV7-2 and TRBJ2-3, with 8 positions matching TRBD2. Germline trimming cut 6 bases from V and 2 bases from J; bases unmatched to any gene: 10. The CDR3 extends over 16 amino acids. The germline gives CDR1 SGHTA, CDR2 FQGNSA. This CDR3 reads CASRRIAGRNTDTQYF. The CDR3 DNA reads as TGTGCCAGCAGGAGAATAGCGGGGCGCAACACAGATACGCAGTATTTT.

The chain joins TRBV30 to TRBJ1-5; the D is unclear. V lost 3 bases and J 5 bases, leaving 11 bases between the germline ends. The CDR3 runs to 13 residues. CDR1 is GTSNPN and CDR2 is SVGIG in the germline V gene (reference sequence). The CDR3 region is CAWSTQVYQPQHF. The DNA of the CDR3 is TGTGCCTGGAGCACGCAGGTTTATCAGCCCCAGCATTTT.

The CDR3 DNA reads TGTGCCAGCAGCACGCGGCGGGAAGGAGCCAAAAACATTCAGTACTTC. It encodes CASSTRREGAKNIQYF. This rearrangement joins TRBV3-1 (or the pseudogene TRBV3-2) to TRBJ2-4, with a weak D call TRBD2 (6 bases). This CDR3 spans 16 amino acids. Germline-derived CDR1 and CDR2 are LGHDT and YNNKEL (reference sequence). With 5 bases removed from V and 0 bases from J, the gap between germline ends came to 14 bases.

V gene TRBV27 combines with J gene TRBJ1-5; D not resolved. Looked up from germline, CDR1 is MNHEY and CDR2 is SMNVEV (reference sequence). Trimming left V 3 bases short and J 3 bases short, with 6 bases between. This CDR3 spans 13 amino acids. The CDR3 loop reads CASSFAINQPQHF. The DNA for the CDR3 is TGTGCCAGCAGTTTTGCGATCAATCAGCCCCAGCATTTT.

V and J are TRBV2 and TRBJ2-2; TRBD2 agrees at 14 bases. CDR3 length: 13 residues. Germline V lookup: CDR1 SNHLY, CDR2 FYNNEI. V lost 7 bases and J lost 10; bases outside the gene matches: 2. CDR3 bases: TGTGCCAGCACGGGACTAGCGGGAGTGGAGCTGTTTTTT. The encoded protein is CASTGLAGVELFF.

This clone was detected once. The DNA for the CDR3 is TGTGCCAGCAGTGAACTAGTAGGGAACACTGAAGCTTTCTTT. Encoded protein: CASSELVGNTEAFF. V and J are TRBV2 and TRBJ1-1; no firm D call. V shed 2 bases and J shed 1 base, with 8 bases lying between them. CDR3 length: 14 residues. The germline V gene encodes CDR1 SNHLY and CDR2 FYNNEI.

The chain employs TRBV7-9 and TRBJ2-7, with D hard to call. The CDR3 has 14 residues. Deletions cut 5 bases from V and 1 base from J, with 12 bases between. Germline V gene data show CDR1 as SEHNR and CDR2 as FQNEAQ (reference sequence). The CDR3 coding sequence is TGTGCCAGCAGCCCATCACAGCAATCCTACGAGCAGTACTTC. Amino acids: CASSPSQQSYEQYF.

CDR3 residues: CASSQETDTSSGANVLTF. The CDR3 coding sequence is TGTGCCAGCAGCCAAGAGACCGACACATCCTCTGGGGCCAACGTCCTGACTTTC. The genes are TRBV4-2 and TRBJ2-6, with D unresolved. Per germline, CDR1 LGHNA and CDR2 YNFKEQ. V was pared by 0 bases and J by 0 bases, with 12 bases between. The CDR3 covers 18 residues.

The chain links TRBV4-2 to TRBJ2-2, with 10 bases identical to TRBD2. V was clipped by 0 bases and J by 6 bases; unmatched bases: 7. Per germline, CDR1 LGHNA and CDR2 YNFKEQ. CDR3 length: 17 amino acids. CDR3 coding DNA: TGTGCCAGCAGCCAAGATCTTAGCACTAGCGGGGCCGGGGAGCTGTTTTTT. This translates into CASSQDLSTSGAGELFF.

This clone occurred a few times. The chain carries TRBV12-5 and TRBJ2-2; tentatively, D is TRBD1 (5 bases). CDR1 and CDR2 (germline): LGHNT, FRNRAP. V lost 1 base and J 5 bases, leaving 8 bases between the germline ends. This CDR3 is built from 14 residues. The chain's CDR3 is CASGLGTPTGELFF. The CDR3 region has the DNA TGTGCTAGTGGTTTGGGGACACCGACCGGGGAGCTGTTTTTT.